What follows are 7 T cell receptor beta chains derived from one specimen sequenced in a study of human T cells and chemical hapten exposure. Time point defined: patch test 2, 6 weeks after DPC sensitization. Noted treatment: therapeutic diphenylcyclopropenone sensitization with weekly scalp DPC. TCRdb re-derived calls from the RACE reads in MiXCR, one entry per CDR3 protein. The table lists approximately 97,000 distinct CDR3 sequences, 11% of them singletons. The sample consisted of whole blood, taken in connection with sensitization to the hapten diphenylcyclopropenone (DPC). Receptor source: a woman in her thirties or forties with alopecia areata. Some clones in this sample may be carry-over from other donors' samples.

CDR3 bases: TGTGCCAGCAGCGACCGACGCAGTACCTACGAGCAGTACTTC. It encodes CASSDRRSTYEQYF. The chain is built from TRBV7-2 and TRBJ2-7; D unclear. Germline V lookup: CDR1 SGHTA, CDR2 FQGNSA. The CDR3 consists of 14 residues. Between the trimmed V and J ends, which lost 5 bases and 2 bases, there was a span of 13 bases. The whole variable domain, remainder taken from reference TRBV7-2 and TRBJ2-7, is GAGVSQSPSNKVTEKGKDVELRCDPISGHTALYWYRQSLGQGLEFLIYFQGNSAPDKSGLPSDRFSAERTGGSVSTLTIQRTQQEDSAVYLCASSDRRSTYEQYFGPGTRLTVT.

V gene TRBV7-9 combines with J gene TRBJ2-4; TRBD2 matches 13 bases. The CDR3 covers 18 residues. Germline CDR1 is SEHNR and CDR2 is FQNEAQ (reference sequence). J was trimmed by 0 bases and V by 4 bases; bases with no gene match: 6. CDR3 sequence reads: CASSSGTSGVLAKNIQYF. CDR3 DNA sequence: TGTGCCAGCAGCTCCGGGACTAGCGGGGTCCTAGCCAAAAACATTCAGTACTTC.

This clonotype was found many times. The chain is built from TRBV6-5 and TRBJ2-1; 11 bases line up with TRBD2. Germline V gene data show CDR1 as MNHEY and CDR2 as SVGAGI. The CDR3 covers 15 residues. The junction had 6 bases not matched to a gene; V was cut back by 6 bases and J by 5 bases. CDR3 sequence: CASRRLAGGDNEQFF. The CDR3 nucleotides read TGTGCCAGCAGACGCTTAGCGGGAGGGGACAATGAGCAGTTCTTC.

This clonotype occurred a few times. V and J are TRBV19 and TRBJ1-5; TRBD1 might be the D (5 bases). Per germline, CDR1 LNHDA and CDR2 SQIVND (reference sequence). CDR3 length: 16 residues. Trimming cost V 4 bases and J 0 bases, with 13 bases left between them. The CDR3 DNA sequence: TGTGCCAGTAGTAGACCCTCGACAGATAGCAATCAGCCCCAGCATTTT. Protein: CASSRPSTDSNQPQHF.

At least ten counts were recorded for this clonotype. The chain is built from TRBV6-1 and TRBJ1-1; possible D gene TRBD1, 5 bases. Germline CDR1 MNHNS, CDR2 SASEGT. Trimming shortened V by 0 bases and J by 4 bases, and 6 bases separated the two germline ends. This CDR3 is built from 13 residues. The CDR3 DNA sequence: TGTGCCAGCAGTGAAGCAGGGGTCACTGAAGCTTTCTTT. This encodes CASSEAGVTEAFF.

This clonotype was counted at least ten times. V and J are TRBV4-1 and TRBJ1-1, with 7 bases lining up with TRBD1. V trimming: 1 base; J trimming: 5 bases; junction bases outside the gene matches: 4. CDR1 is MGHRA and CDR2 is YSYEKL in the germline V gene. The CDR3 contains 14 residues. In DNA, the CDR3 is TGCGCCAGCAGCCAAGCCGGCAGGGGGACTGAAGCTTTCTTT. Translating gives CASSQAGRGTEAFF.

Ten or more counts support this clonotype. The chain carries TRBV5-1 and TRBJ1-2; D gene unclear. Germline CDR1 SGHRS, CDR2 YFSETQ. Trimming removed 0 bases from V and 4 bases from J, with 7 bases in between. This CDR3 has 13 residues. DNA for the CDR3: TGCGCCAGCAGCTTGGCAGAGACCTATGGCTACACCTTC. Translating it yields CASSLAETYGYTF.